This TCR beta chain was sequenced in a study of blood T cell repertoires in COVID-19. The CDR3 covers 15 residues. The V gene end was trimmed by 4 bases and the J gene end by 7 bases; junction bases not matched to a gene: 9. CDR1 is SQVTM, CDR2 ANQGSEA, per germline. Profiling relied on immunoSEQ multiplex PCR, and the TCRdb table lists in-frame clones only, not all of them. The table shows some 100,000 clones, with over 75% occurring only once. The chain has TRBV29-1 and TRBJ1-4, with 10 bases matching TRBD1. Sequences were obtained from peripheral blood. The source of this sequence is a woman aged 50 to 60 with acute or convalescent COVID-19. The CDR3, as DNA: TGCAGCGTTGGTGGCCGGACAGGGGGTCGTGAAAAACTGTTTTTT. Encoded protein: CSVGGRTGGREKLFF.